The next 8 T cell receptor beta chains were all read from a single sample in a study of lymphopenia after photon versus proton radiotherapy. Method: immunoSEQ multiplex PCR; TCRdb's copy keeps in-frame clones and lacks some. Here the sample spans some 64,000 clones, approximately 90% being singletons. The specimen was peripheral blood, collected from a patient treated with proton-based radiotherapy. The receptors shown here come from a man aged 80 or over with esophageal cancer.

The V call is TRBV27, the J call TRBJ1-2; 11 bases line up with TRBD1. Germline V gene sequence: CDR1 MNHEY, CDR2 SMNVEV (reference sequence). V dropped 8 bases and J dropped 6; count of bases not matched to a gene: 8. The CDR3 has 14 amino acids. In DNA, the CDR3 is TGTGCCAGCGGGAAAACGGGACAGGGGGATGGCTACACCTTC. Amino acid sequence: CASGKTGQGDGYTF.

V and J are TRBV6-5 and TRBJ2-1; D is possibly TRBD2 (7 bases). Trimming left V 5 bases short and J 7 bases short, with 12 bases between. The germline CDR1 and CDR2 sequences are MNHEY and SVGAGI. The CDR3 covers 13 residues. The CDR3 bases are TGTGCCAGCAGTCGGGGGGCGGGGAATGAGCAGTTCTTC. Protein sequence: CASSRGAGNEQFF.

The chain is built from TRBV5-1 and TRBJ1-2; D is undetermined. V was clipped by 5 bases and J by 6 bases, with 14 bases between them. CDR3 length equals 13 residues. The germline gives CDR1 SGHRS, CDR2 YFSETQ. The CDR3 nucleotides read TGCGCCAGCAGAACATCACCCGGGGATGGCTACACCTTC. This encodes CASRTSPGDGYTF.

This chain connects TRBV9 to TRBJ2-5; D may be TRBD1 or TRBD2 (6 bases each). Trimming pared 0 bases from V and 4 bases from J, leaving 10 bases between. Germline V lookup: CDR1 SGDLS, CDR2 YYNGEE. CDR3 size: 14 residues. The DNA for the CDR3 is TGTGCCAGCAGCGTAGATTCGGGGGCAGAGACCCAGTACTTC. It specifies CASSVDSGAETQYF.

The V and J genes are TRBV7-2 and TRBJ1-2; a weak D match, TRBD1 (5 bases). Germline CDR1 reads SGHTA; CDR2 reads FQGNSA. Trimming removed 1 base at V and 7 bases at J, with 13 bases between. The CDR3 is 14 residues long. The CDR3 DNA follows: TGTGCCAGCAGCTTAGATCCGGGGCGCCTTGGCTACACCTTC. It is translated as CASSLDPGRLGYTF.

This clone was picked up a small number of times. V is TRBV21-1 and J is TRBJ1-6. TRBV21-1 is assigned pseudogene status. This CDR3 region has 14 residues. CDR3 sequence: CASSRRQRGSPLHF. CDR3 nucleotide sequence: TGTGCCAGCAGCAGGCGACAGAGAGGGTCACCCCTCCACTTT.

The chain is built from TRBV13 and TRBJ2-7; 7 bases are a match to TRBD2. Germline V gene sequence: CDR1 PRHDT, CDR2 FYEKMQ (reference sequence). J gave up 8 bases and V 5 bases, and 12 bases lay outside the gene matches. This CDR3 comprises 14 residues. The CDR3 here is CASSRGTTAIKQYF. The CDR3 nucleotides are TGTGCCAGCAGCCGCGGGACTACTGCTATCAAGCAGTACTTC.

The V call is TRBV4-1, the J call TRBJ2-1; D might be TRBD1 (5 bases). V lost 0 bases, J lost 1 base, and 10 bases lay in between. This CDR3 has 16 residues. Germline values: CDR1 MGHRA, CDR2 YSYEKL. The CDR3 DNA is TGCGCCAGCAGCCAAGATGGGGCCTCGTCCTACAATGAGCAGTTCTTC. Translation gives CASSQDGASSYNEQFF.